Described below is a single T cell receptor beta chain sequence and its context. Its antigen remains unknown. These data are taken from a study of CD8+ T cells in alopecia areata. Study observations and caveats: More clonal than normal scalp was lesional scalp, particularly alopecia totalis/universalis. Scalp samples also yield sequences of resident alphabeta T cells from normal skin. Many expanded lesional clones persisted in scalp and blood during tofacitinib.

Treatment of the sample: oral pan-JAK inhibitor, 5-10 mg twice daily. Germline CDR1 is SGHTS and CDR2 is YDEGEE. V lost 0 bases to trimming and J lost 2 bases, with 21 bases between them. CDR3 length: 19 amino acids. RNA was extracted and reverse transcribed into cDNA as the sequencing template. Measured with immunoSEQ multiplex PCR; TCRdb has only the in-frame clones, and not every one. The top ten hold roughly 16% of the sample, which has 90,000 to 100,000 clones, roughly 64% seen once. This sequence joins TRBV5-8 and TRBJ2-1, with D perhaps given as TRBD1 or TRBD2 (6 bases each). This receptor was taken from a human donor with alopecia areata. The sequences come from CD8+ T cells sorted from blood, collected at week 4, from a patient treated with tofacitinib. The CDR3: CASSLGNGGLGQPYNEQFF. CDR3 coding DNA: TGTGCCAGCAGCTTGGGGAATGGGGGGCTAGGCCAGCCCTACAATGAGCAGTTCTTC.